This T cell receptor (beta chain) was obtained from a study of cytomegalovirus exposure and HLA in healthy donors. CDR1 is MNHNY and CDR2 is SVGAGI in the germline V gene (reference sequence). Trimming removed 2 bases from V and 8 bases from J; junction bases left unmatched: 2. This CDR3 is 13 amino acids long. The primer mix had 60 Vbeta and 13 Jbeta primers. Some clones are missing from TCRdb's copy, which holds only in-frame ones; the method was immunoSEQ multiplex PCR. Among some 160,000 clones listed, over 70% were seen once. The rearrangement uses TRBV6-6 and TRBJ1-2; 10 positions match TRBD1. The sequencing sample was made of PBMCs. The TCR was taken from a man between 45 and 60 years old in good health and CMV-seropositive. DNA for the CDR3: TGTGCCAGCAGTTACGGACAGGGGGAAGGCTACACCTTC. This codes for CASSYGQGEGYTF.